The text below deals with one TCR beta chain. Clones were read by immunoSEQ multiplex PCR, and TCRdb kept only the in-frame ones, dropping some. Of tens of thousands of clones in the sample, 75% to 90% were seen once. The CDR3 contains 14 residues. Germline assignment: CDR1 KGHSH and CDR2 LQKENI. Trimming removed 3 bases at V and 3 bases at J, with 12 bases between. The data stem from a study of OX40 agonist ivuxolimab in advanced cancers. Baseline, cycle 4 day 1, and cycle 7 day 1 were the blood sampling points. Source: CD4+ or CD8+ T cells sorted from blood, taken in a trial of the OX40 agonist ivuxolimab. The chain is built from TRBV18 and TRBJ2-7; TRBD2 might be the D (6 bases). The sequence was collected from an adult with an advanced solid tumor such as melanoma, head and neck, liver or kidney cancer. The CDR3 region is CASSPVSGSYEQYF. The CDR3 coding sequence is TGTGCCAGCTCACCGGTTAGCGGTAGCTACGAGCAGTACTTC.